These 29 T cell receptor beta chains came from one sample sequenced in a study of T cells in Graves' hyperthyroidism and ophthalmopathy. Amplification yielded TCR beta CDR3 regions, with RNA transcripts as the source. The HTBI primer set served for first-round RT-PCR of the TCR CDR3. TCRdb re-derived calls from the multiplex PCR reads in MiXCR, one entry per CDR3 protein. The table includes under 450,000 distinct CDR3 sequences, around 14% detected once. Sequenced material: blood. The receptors here all came from a woman aged 18 to 35 with Graves' hyperthyroidism.

The sample holds many counts of this clonotype. The rearrangement uses TRBV12-3 or TRBV12-4 and TRBJ1-6; TRBD1 might be the D (6 bases). The CDR3 contains 14 residues. The ends were cut back, 2 bases at V and 10 bases at J, with 12 bases in the middle. The CDR3 region is CASSLWGAWSPLHF. The CDR3 DNA sequence: TGTGCCAGCAGTTTATGGGGGGCCTGGTCACCCCTCCACTTT.

This clonotype has only a few counts. This chain links TRBV6-1 with TRBJ1-6, with D maybe TRBD1 (6 bases). The CDR3 is made up of 12 amino acids. V shed 7 bases and J shed 18 bases, with 19 bases lying between them. Per the germline V gene, CDR1 is MNHNS and CDR2 is SASEGT. The CDR3 loop is CASNTQGWPRHF. CDR3 in DNA: TGTGCCAGCAATACACAGGGTTGGCCTCGCCACTTT.

This clonotype was recorded many times. The gene calls are TRBV27 and TRBJ2-7, with TRBD2 matching over 13 bases. The CDR3 is made up of 14 amino acids. The ends lost 5 bases at V and 7 bases at J; junction bases unmatched: 5. The germline gives CDR1 MNHEY, CDR2 SMNVEV (reference sequence). CDR3 loop: CASSLGLAGAEQYF. CDR3 coding DNA: TGTGCCAGCAGTCTCGGACTAGCGGGAGCTGAGCAGTACTTC.

This clonotype occurred a few times. A single base separates this from a much larger clone, so it may be a read error. Lacking the conserved final phenylalanine or tryptophan, this CDR3 likely reflects a read error. This chain uses TRBV6-1 with TRBJ1-2, with no clear D. The CDR3 covers 15 residues. Germline values: CDR1 MNHNS, CDR2 SASEGT. V was shortened by 3 bases and J by 4 bases, with 15 bases between the two germline ends. CDR3 in DNA: TGTGCCAGCAGTGAGGCTTCCTTGGGCGGCTATGGCTACACCCTC. Translating it yields CASSEASLGGYGYTL.

This clonotype has only a few counts. A much larger clone differs by one base, so this may be a read error. The missing conserved phenylalanine or tryptophan at the end of this CDR3 makes a read error likely. The chain employs TRBV20-1 and TRBJ1-2; maybe TRBD1 (5 bases). V was shortened by 3 bases and J by 6 bases, with 14 bases between the two germline ends. In germline, CDR1 is DFQATT, CDR2 SNEGSKA (reference sequence). The CDR3 runs to 13 residues. The CDR3 spells CSARGAGWNGYTL. The CDR3 DNA reads as TGCAGTGCTAGGGGCGCAGGGTGGAATGGCTACACCCTC.

Ten or more counts support this clonotype. The rearrangement joins TRBV2 to TRBJ2-3; D tentatively fits TRBD1 or TRBD2 (5 bases each). CDR1 and CDR2 (germline): SNHLY, FYNNEI. Trimming pared 1 base from V and 8 bases from J, leaving 10 bases between. This CDR3 has 13 amino acids. CDR3 amino acids: CASSEGRDRTQYF. CDR3 bases: TGTGCCAGCAGTGAAGGTCGGGACCGTACGCAGTATTTT.

This clonotype was recorded at least ten times. The rearrangement joins TRBV11-2 to TRBJ2-1; 9 nucleotides match TRBD2. Germline assignment: CDR1 SGHAT and CDR2 FQNNGV. The V and J ends lost 1 base and 3 bases, in that order; junction bases with no gene match: 10. The CDR3 is made up of 18 amino acids. CDR3 in DNA: TGTGCCAGCAGCTTAGTTTGGTTAGCGGGGGCTTACTACAATGAGCAGTTCTTC. Translating gives CASSLVWLAGAYYNEQFF.

The J gene is TRBJ1-1, the V gene TRBV3-1; D may be TRBD1 (5 bases). The V end lost 0 bases, the J end lost 5 bases, and 10 bases lay between the germline ends. CDR1 and CDR2 (germline): LGHDT, YNNKEL (reference sequence). CDR3 length: 14 amino acids. DNA of the CDR3: TGTGCCAGCAGCCAAGATCGATGGACAACTGAAGCTTTCTTT. Translation: CASSQDRWTTEAFF.

This clonotype has ten or more counts. The chain has TRBV6-1 and TRBJ2-5; perhaps TRBD1 as D (7 bases). V was cut by 5 bases and J by 0 bases, with 22 bases left in between. From germline, CDR1 is MNHNS and CDR2 SASEGT. The CDR3 length is 18 residues. The chain's CDR3 is CASSPILPTGTYQETQYF. Here the CDR3 DNA reads TGTGCCAGCAGTCCCATCCTTCCGACAGGGACTTACCAAGAGACCCAGTACTTC.

The table lists this clonotype with many counts. The chain links TRBV19 to TRBJ1-2; D gene ambiguous. V gave up 9 bases and J gave up 5 bases, with 19 bases separating them. The CDR3 consists of 14 residues. Germline V gene lookup returns CDR1 LNHDA and CDR2 SQIVND (reference sequence). The DNA of the CDR3 is TGTGCCAGCAGAAAAGGAGGCCGGGATTATGGCTACACCTTC. Translating it yields CASRKGGRDYGYTF.

A word on this clonotype: The germline gene is not matched at one end of the junction; a read error may be the cause. The chain employs TRBV5-1 and TRBJ1-5, with 9 bases identical to TRBD1. The germline V gene encodes CDR1 SGHRS and CDR2 YFSETQ. CDR3 length equals 15 residues. DNA for the CDR3: TGTGCCAGCAGTATCGGACAGGGGTTGGATCAGCCCCAGCATTTT. It specifies CASSIGQGLDQPQHF.

The J gene is TRBJ1-2, the V gene TRBV7-2; no definite D call. Germline CDR1 reads SGHTA; CDR2 reads FQGNSA. This CDR3 has 14 residues. Trimming left V 2 bases short and J 4 bases short, with 11 bases between. The CDR3 here is CASSLPQSFYGYTF. CDR3 nucleotide sequence: TGTGCCAGCAGCTTACCACAGAGTTTCTATGGCTACACCTTC.

The table lists this clonotype with a few counts. The genes are TRBV5-6 and TRBJ1-3, with TRBD1 as a possible D gene (5 bases). Germline CDR1 SGHDT, CDR2 YYEEEE. The CDR3 extends over 17 amino acids. Trimming removed 4 bases from V and 0 bases from J, with 17 bases in between. DNA of the CDR3: TGTGCCAGCAGCGAGTACGGGACGGCTCTCTCTGGAAACACCATATATTTT. Translating gives CASSEYGTALSGNTIYF.

This clonotype has ten or more counts. The rearrangement links TRBV3-1 to TRBJ2-7; D uncertain. CDR3 size: 12 residues. Germline V gives CDR1 LGHDT, CDR2 YNNKEL (reference sequence). The V gene lost 2 bases and the J gene lost 6 bases, with 8 bases spanning the gap. The CDR3 loop is CASSQLGGEQYF. CDR3 DNA sequence: TGTGCCAGCAGCCAACTTGGCGGCGAGCAGTACTTC.

This clonotype was recorded many times. The chain combines TRBV5-1 with TRBJ1-1; D unclear. The ends were cut back, 3 bases at V and 4 bases at J, with 10 bases in the middle. This CDR3 contains 13 residues. Germline lookup yields CDR1 SGHRS and CDR2 YFSETQ. CDR3 protein: CASSSSSGTEAFF. The CDR3 nucleotides are TGCGCCAGCAGCTCATCATCGGGCACTGAAGCTTTCTTT.

This clonotype has more than one count but fewer than ten. The rearrangement uses TRBV9 and TRBJ2-7; 14 bases agree with TRBD2. CDR3 length: 15 residues. Germline V gene lookup returns CDR1 SGDLS and CDR2 YYNGEE. The trim removed 2 bases at V and 2 bases at J, leaving 0 bases unmatched. The CDR3: CASSVGLAGAYEQYF. The CDR3 DNA follows: TGTGCCAGCAGCGTGGGACTAGCGGGAGCCTACGAGCAGTACTTC.

This clonotype was seen repeatedly, ten times or more. This chain joins TRBV7-3 and TRBJ2-7, with TRBD1 identical over 9 bases. Germline assignment: CDR1 SGHTA and CDR2 FQGTGA. V lost 5 bases to trimming and J lost 6 bases; unmatched junction nucleotides: 11. The CDR3 consists of 15 residues. The CDR3 coding sequence is TGTGCCAGCAGCCTATCTGGGACAGGGATTTCCGAGCAGTACTTC. Translating it yields CASSLSGTGISEQYF.

This clonotype has a count of ten or more. The J gene is TRBJ2-1, the V gene TRBV7-8; D is unresolved. This CDR3 comprises 15 residues. The germline V and J ends were trimmed by 1 base and 7 bases, with 14 bases remaining between them. Germline CDR1 is SGHVS and CDR2 is FQNEAQ. CDR3 residues: CASSLVLGSGNEQFF. The CDR3 DNA is TGTGCCAGCAGCTTAGTCCTAGGAAGTGGGAATGAGCAGTTCTTC.

V and J are TRBV7-9 and TRBJ1-5; D might be TRBD1 (5 bases). V was cut by 4 bases and J by 7 bases, with 17 bases left in between. The CDR3 is made up of 15 amino acids. CDR1 is SEHNR and CDR2 is FQNEAQ in the germline V gene (reference sequence). This chain's CDR3 is CASSSEGSRAQPQHF. As DNA, the CDR3 is TGTGCCAGCAGCTCGGAGGGGAGCAGGGCGCAGCCCCAGCATTTT.

This clonotype was found many times. The chain uses TRBV7-9 and TRBJ2-2, with 9 bases lining up with TRBD2. V lost 5 bases and J lost 4; bases outside the gene matches: 17. Germline V gene data show CDR1 as SEHNR and CDR2 as FQNEAQ (reference sequence). CDR3 length: 19 residues. The CDR3 sequence: CASSPLRTRGRAGTGELFF. DNA of the CDR3: TGTGCCAGCAGCCCACTGAGGACCCGCGGGAGGGCAGGCACCGGGGAGCTGTTTTTT.

In this sample, this clonotype turned up many times. The gene calls are TRBV19 and TRBJ1-5; 7 bases are a match to TRBD1. CDR1 is LNHDA, CDR2 SQIVND, per germline (reference sequence). The CDR3 has 19 amino acids. V lost 8 bases, J lost 2 bases, and 21 bases stayed unmatched. CDR3 sequence reads: CASGGRQGGYGYGNQPQHF. DNA of the CDR3: TGTGCCAGTGGGGGACGACAGGGCGGGTACGGATATGGCAATCAGCCCCAGCATTTT.

V gene TRBV6-1 combines with J gene TRBJ2-1; a possible D gene is TRBD1 (6 bases). The CDR3 spans 15 residues. Per germline, CDR1 MNHNS and CDR2 SASEGT. V dropped 6 bases and J dropped 5 bases, with 17 bases sitting between them. The CDR3: CASRLGAKTNNEQFF. The CDR3 region has the DNA TGTGCCAGCAGGTTGGGGGCGAAAACAAACAATGAGCAGTTCTTC.

V gene TRBV19 combines with J gene TRBJ1-6; 7 bases agree with TRBD1. The V and J ends lost 6 bases and 9 bases, in that order; junction bases with no gene match: 11. The CDR3 is 15 amino acids. The germline CDR1 and CDR2 sequences are LNHDA and SQIVND (reference sequence). The CDR3 DNA reads as TGTGCCAGTAGCGTACGACAGGGAGTCGGTTCACCCCTCCACTTT. This codes for CASSVRQGVGSPLHF.

V and J are TRBV6-1 and TRBJ2-5, with 9 nucleotides matching TRBD2. Germline V gene data show CDR1 as MNHNS and CDR2 as SASEGT. The CDR3 spans 14 residues. The junction had 0 bases not matched to a gene; V was cut back by 3 bases and J by 1 base. CDR3: CASSDSGGQETQYF. The CDR3 DNA follows: TGTGCCAGCAGTGATAGCGGGGGCCAAGAGACCCAGTACTTC.

This clonotype was found many times. In DNA, the CDR3 is TGTGCCAGCAGATCGCCTTGGAGGCACGGCTCCTACGAGCAGTACTTC. This translates into CASRSPWRHGSYEQYF. J is TRBJ2-7 and V is TRBV7-2; D possibly corresponds to TRBD2 (5 bases). Germline V gives CDR1 SGHTA, CDR2 FQGNSA. This CDR3 comprises 16 residues. V lost 6 bases and J lost 0, with 18 bases in between.

There are many counts of this clonotype. The CDR3 DNA reads as TGTGCCAGCACCCCCAGTGGGGCGGGCACTGAAGCTTTCTTT. It is translated as CASTPSGAGTEAFF. This chain connects TRBV12-3 or TRBV12-4 to TRBJ1-1, with a weak D call TRBD1 (5 bases). The ends were cut back, 7 bases at V and 4 bases at J, with 16 bases in the middle. The CDR3 length is 14 residues.

The rearrangement links TRBV5-1 to TRBJ2-3, with 7 bases identical to TRBD2. The V gene end was trimmed by 4 bases and the J gene end by 5 bases; junction bases not matched to a gene: 10. Germline V gene lookup returns CDR1 SGHRS and CDR2 YFSETQ. The length of the CDR3 is 15 residues. CDR3 DNA: TGCGCCAGCAGCCCCTGGGAGGGAAGTTTAGATACGCAGTATTTT. Protein product: CASSPWEGSLDTQYF.

This clonotype has ten or more counts. The genes are TRBV4-2 and TRBJ2-5, with 12 bases identical to TRBD1. J lost 5 bases, V lost 4 bases, and 17 bases had no gene match. The CDR3 length is 19 residues. Per germline, CDR1 LGHNA and CDR2 YNFKEQ. Written as DNA, the CDR3 is TGTGCCAGCAGCCCCCGCTCCTCGGGACAGGGGGCGAATTCGGAGACCCAGTACTTC. It specifies CASSPRSSGQGANSETQYF.

In this sample, this clonotype turned up many times. The V gene is TRBV28, the J gene TRBJ1-3; 8 positions agree with TRBD1. The germline CDR1 and CDR2 sequences are MDHEN and SYDVKM. The CDR3 consists of 14 residues. V shed 4 bases, J shed 2 bases, and the junction held 1 base outside the gene matches. The CDR3 coding sequence is TGTGCCAGCAGTTCGGACAGGGCTGGAAACACCATATATTTT. This translates into CASSSDRAGNTIYF.